This TCR beta chain was identified during a study of cytomegalovirus exposure and HLA in healthy donors. This CDR3 spans 17 amino acids. CDR1 and CDR2 (germline): SGHTA, FQGNSA. V lost 2 bases and J lost 3; bases outside the gene matches: 10. The study ran its PCR with 60 Vbeta and 13 Jbeta primers. In the original analysis: There were around 80 million unique TCR beta chains by a later count, and 10 million to 12 million of them were shared. Sequencing used immunoSEQ multiplex PCR; TCRdb keeps in-frame clones, though not all of them. The DNA gave D and trimming, while V, J and clone size come from that table. Of roughly 170,000 clones in the sample, less than 90% were seen once.

Sequencing was done on a sample of PBMCs. J is TRBJ2-1 and V is TRBV7-2, with 7 bases identical to TRBD1. The TCR sequence derives from a man aged 25 to 45 in good health and CMV-seronegative. This CDR3 is CASSLLTGVLLYNEQFF. CDR3 bases: TGTGCCAGCAGCTTATTAACAGGGGTCTTACTCTACAATGAGCAGTTCTTC.